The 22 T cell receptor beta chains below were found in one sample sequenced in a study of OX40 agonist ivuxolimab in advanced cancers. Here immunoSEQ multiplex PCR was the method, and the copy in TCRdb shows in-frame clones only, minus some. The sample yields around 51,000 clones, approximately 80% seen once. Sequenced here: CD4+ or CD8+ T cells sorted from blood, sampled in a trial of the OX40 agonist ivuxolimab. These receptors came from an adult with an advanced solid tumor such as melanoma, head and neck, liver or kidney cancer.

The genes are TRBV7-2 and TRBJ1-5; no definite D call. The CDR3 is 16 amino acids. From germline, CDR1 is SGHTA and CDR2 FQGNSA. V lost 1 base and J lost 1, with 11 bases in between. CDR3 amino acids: CASSLEAVRSNQPQHF. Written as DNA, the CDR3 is TGTGCCAGCAGCTTAGAGGCAGTTCGGAGCAATCAGCCCCAGCATTTT.

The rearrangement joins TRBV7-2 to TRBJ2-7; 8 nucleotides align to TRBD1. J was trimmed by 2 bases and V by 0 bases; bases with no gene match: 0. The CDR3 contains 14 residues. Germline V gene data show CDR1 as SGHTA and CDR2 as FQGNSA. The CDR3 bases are TGTGCCAGCAGCTTAGCGACAGGGGCCTACGAGCAGTACTTC. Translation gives CASSLATGAYEQYF.

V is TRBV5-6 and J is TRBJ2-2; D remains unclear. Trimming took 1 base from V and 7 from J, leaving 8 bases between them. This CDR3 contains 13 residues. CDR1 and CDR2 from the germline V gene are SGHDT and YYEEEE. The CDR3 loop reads CASSLPIFGELFF. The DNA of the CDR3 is TGTGCCAGCAGCTTGCCGATATTCGGGGAGCTGTTTTTT.

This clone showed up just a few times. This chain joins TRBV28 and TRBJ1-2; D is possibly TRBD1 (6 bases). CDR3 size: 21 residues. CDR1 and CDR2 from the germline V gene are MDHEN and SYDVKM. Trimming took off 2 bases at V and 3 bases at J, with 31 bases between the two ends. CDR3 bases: TGTGCCAGCAGTTTAACCTCTTTCCTCGTAGTAACGGGACAATTTTACTATGGCTACACCTTC. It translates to CASSLTSFLVVTGQFYYGYTF.

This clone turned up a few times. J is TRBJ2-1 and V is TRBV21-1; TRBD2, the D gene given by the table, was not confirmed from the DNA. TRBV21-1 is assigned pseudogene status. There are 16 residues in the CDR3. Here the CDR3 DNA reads TGTGCCAGCAGCAGGGCTTTTGCGGGAGGGCCCAATGAGCAGTTCTTC. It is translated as CASSRAFAGGPNEQFF.

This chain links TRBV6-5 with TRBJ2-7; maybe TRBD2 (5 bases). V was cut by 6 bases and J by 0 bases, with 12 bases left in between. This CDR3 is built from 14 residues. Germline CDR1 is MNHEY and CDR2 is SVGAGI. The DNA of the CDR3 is TGTGCCAGCAGCCGAGGGTACAGCTCCTACGAGCAGTACTTC. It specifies CASSRGYSSYEQYF.

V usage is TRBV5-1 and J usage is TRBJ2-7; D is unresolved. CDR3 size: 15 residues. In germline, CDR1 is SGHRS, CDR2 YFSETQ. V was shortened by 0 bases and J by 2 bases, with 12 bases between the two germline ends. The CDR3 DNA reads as TGCGCCAGCAGCTTGGACAGCCTGATTACCTACGAGCAGTACTTC. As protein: CASSLDSLITYEQYF.

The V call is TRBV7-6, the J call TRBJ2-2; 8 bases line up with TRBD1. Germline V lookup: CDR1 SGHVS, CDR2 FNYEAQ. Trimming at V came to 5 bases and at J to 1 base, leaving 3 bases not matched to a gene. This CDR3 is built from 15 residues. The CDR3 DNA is TGTGCCAGCAGCATTGGACAGGGGAACACCGGGGAGCTGTTTTTT. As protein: CASSIGQGNTGELFF. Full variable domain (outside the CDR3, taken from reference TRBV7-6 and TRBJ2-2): GAGVSQSPRYKVTKRGQDVALRCDPISGHVSLYWYRQALGQGPEFLTYFNYEAQQDKSGLPNDRFSAERPEGSISTLTIQRTEQRDSAMYRCASSIGQGNTGELFFGEGSRLTVL.

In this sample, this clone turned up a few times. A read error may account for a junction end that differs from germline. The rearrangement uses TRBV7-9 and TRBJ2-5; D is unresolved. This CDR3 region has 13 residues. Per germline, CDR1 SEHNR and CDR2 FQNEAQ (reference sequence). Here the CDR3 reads CASSLDVVETQYF. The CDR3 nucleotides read TGTGCCAGCAGTTTAGACGTCGTGGAGACCCAGTACTTC.

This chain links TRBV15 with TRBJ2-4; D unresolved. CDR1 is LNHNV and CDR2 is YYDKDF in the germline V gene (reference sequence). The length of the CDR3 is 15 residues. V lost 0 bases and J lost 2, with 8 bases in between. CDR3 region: CATSRDSNTKNIQYF. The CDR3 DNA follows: TGTGCCACCAGCAGAGATTCGAACACCAAAAACATTCAGTACTTC.

The CDR3 nucleotides are TGTGCCAGCAGCTTAGCCTACCTCGGAGAGGATGCTGGAAACACCATATATTTT. Its translation: CASSLAYLGEDAGNTIYF. The V and J genes are TRBV7-8 and TRBJ1-3; no definite D call. Germline CDR1 and CDR2: SGHVS and FQNEAQ. Trimming pared 0 bases from V and 2 bases from J, leaving 17 bases between. The CDR3 length is 18 residues.

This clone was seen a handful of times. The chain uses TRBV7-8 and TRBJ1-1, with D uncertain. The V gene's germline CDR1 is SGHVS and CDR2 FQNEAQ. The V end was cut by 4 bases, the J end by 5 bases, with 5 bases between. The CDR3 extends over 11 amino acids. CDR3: CASSSFTEAFF. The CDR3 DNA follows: TGTGCCAGCAGCTCATTTACTGAAGCTTTCTTT. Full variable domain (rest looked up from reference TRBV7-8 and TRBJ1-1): GAGVSQSPRYKVAKRGQDVALRCDPISGHVSLFWYQQALGQGPEFLTYFQNEAQLDKSGLPSDRFFAERPEGSVSTLKIQRTQQEDSAVYLCASSSFTEAFFGQGTRLTVV.

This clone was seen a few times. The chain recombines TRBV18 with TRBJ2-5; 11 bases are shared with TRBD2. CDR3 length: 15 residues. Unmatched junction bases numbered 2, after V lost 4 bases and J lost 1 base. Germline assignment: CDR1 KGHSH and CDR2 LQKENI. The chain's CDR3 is CASSQGLAAQETQYF. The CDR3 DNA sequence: TGTGCCAGCTCACAGGGACTAGCGGCCCAAGAGACCCAGTACTTC.

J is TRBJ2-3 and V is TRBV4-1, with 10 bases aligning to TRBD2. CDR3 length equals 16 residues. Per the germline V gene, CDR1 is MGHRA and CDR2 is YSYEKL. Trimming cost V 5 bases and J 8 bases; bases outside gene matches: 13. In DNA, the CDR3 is TGCGCCAGCAGCTGGTTTCTAGCGGGAGCGAGGGTTACGCAGTATTTT. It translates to CASSWFLAGARVTQYF.

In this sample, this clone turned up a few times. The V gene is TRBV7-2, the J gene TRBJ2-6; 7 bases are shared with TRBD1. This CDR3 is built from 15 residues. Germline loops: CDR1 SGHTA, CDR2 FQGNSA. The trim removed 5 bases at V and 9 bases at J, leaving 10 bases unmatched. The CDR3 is CASSPRQGRVNVLTF. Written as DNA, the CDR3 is TGTGCCAGCAGCCCGCGACAGGGTAGGGTCAACGTCCTGACTTTC.

CDR3 bases: TGTGCCAGCAGCCCTCCTTCTGGGGCCAACGTCCTGACTTTC. It is translated as CASSPPSGANVLTF. The chain uses TRBV5-6 and TRBJ2-6; D gene ambiguous. The V end was cut by 4 bases, the J end by 1 base, with 6 bases between. Germline-derived CDR1 and CDR2 are SGHDT and YYEEEE. The length of the CDR3 is 14 residues. Looking up the rest from reference TRBV5-6 and TRBJ2-6 gives the full variable domain: DAGVTQSPTHLIKTRGQQVTLRCSPKSGHDTVSWYQQALGQGPQFIFQYYEEEERQRGNFPDRFSGHQFPNYSSELNVNALLLGDSALYLCASSPPSGANVLTFGAGSRLTVL.

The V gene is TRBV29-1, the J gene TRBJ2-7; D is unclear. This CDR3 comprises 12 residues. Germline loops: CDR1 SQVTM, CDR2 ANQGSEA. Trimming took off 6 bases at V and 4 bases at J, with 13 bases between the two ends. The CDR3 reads CSVAQGLYEQYF. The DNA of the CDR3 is TGCAGCGTCGCCCAAGGGTTGTACGAGCAGTACTTC.

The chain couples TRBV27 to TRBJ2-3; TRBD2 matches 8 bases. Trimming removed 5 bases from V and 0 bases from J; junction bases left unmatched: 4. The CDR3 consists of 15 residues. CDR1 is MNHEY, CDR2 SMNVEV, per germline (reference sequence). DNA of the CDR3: TGTGCCAGCAGTCCCATAGCGGGAAGCACAGATACGCAGTATTTT. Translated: CASSPIAGSTDTQYF.

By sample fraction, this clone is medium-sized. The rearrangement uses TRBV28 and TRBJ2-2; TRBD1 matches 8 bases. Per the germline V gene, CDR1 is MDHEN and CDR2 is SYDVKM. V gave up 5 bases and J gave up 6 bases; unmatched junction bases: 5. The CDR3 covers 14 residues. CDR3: CASSDRTGSGELFF. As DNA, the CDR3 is TGTGCCAGCAGTGATCGGACAGGGTCCGGGGAGCTGTTTTTT.

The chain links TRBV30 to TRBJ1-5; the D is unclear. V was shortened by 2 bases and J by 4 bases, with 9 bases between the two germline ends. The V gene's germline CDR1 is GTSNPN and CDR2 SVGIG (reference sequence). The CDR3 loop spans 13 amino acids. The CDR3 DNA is TGTGCCTGGAGTATACCCGGGAATCAGCCCCAGCATTTT. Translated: CAWSIPGNQPQHF.

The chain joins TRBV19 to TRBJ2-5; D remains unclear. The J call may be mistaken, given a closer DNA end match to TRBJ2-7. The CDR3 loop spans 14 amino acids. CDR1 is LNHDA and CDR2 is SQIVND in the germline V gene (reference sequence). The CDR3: CASSSGRLAYEQYF. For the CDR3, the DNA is TGTGCCAGTAGTAGCGGAAGACTGGCCTACGAGCAGTACTTC.

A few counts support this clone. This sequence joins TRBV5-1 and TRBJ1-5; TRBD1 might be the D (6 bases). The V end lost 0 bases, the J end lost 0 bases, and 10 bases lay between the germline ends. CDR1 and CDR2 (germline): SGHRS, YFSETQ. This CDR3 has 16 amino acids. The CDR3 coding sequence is TGCGCCAGCAGCTTGGGTACAGGGTATAGCAATCAGCCCCAGCATTTT. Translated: CASSLGTGYSNQPQHF.